This T cell receptor (beta chain) was sequenced for a study of T cells after yellow fever vaccination. Overall study: The fractions with low cell numbers were processed using SMART-Seq v4 Ultra Low Input. Notes on the study in general: Some clonotypes were seen in both the CD4 and the CD8 compartments. These made up a small share and likely arose from convergent recombination.

On this clonotype: Antigen: not known.

The CDR3 runs 13 residues. The V gene lost 3 bases and the J gene lost 4 bases, with 4 bases spanning the gap. TCRdb used MiXCR to reprocess the 5' RACE reads, holding one entry per CDR3 protein. The sample lists approximately 510,000 distinct CDR3 sequences, 21% occurring once. The TCR originated in a young man who received the YFV17D yellow fever vaccine. The V gene is TRBV12-3 or TRBV12-4, the J gene TRBJ1-6; the D is unclear. Material: PBMCs, obtained about 20 days after the first yellow fever vaccination. As DNA, the CDR3 is TGTGCCAGCAGTTTTTCGTATAATTCACCCCTCCACTTT. Translated, it gives CASSFSYNSPLHF.